A single sample gave rise to the 7 T cell receptor beta chains below, sequenced in a study of CD8+ T cells in alopecia areata. It was cDNA, reverse transcribed from extracted RNA, that served as the sequencing template. Here immunoSEQ multiplex PCR was the method, and the copy in TCRdb shows in-frame clones only, minus some. The data show about 120,000 clones, 55% to 70% seen once. Sequencing input: CD4+ T cells sorted from blood. All receptors come from a human donor in good health.

This rearrangement joins TRBV5-1 to TRBJ1-6; TRBD1 is a possible D gene (6 bases). The length of the CDR3 is 17 residues. CDR1 and CDR2 (germline): SGHRS, YFSETQ. V shed 6 bases and J shed 8 bases, with 24 bases lying between them. CDR3 loop: CASILTGAGISDSPLHF. The CDR3 DNA reads TGCGCCAGCATCCTCACGGGGGCCGGGATCTCCGATTCACCCCTCCACTTT.

This sequence joins TRBV30 and TRBJ1-1; 7 bases line up with TRBD1. V lost 2 bases to trimming and J lost 1 base; unmatched junction nucleotides: 25. This CDR3 is 21 amino acids long. CDR1 is GTSNPN and CDR2 is SVGIG in the germline V gene (reference sequence). In DNA form, the CDR3 reads TGTGCCTGGAGTAAACCCCCTGGGACAGCATCGACGCTATCTCGGAACACTGAAGCTTTCTTT. Amino acids: CAWSKPPGTASTLSRNTEAFF.

The chain uses TRBV30 and TRBJ2-3; 7 nucleotides line up with TRBD1. Trimming cost V 3 bases and J 2 bases; bases outside gene matches: 5. The germline CDR1 and CDR2 sequences are GTSNPN and SVGIG (reference sequence). CDR3 length: 14 amino acids. CDR3 DNA sequence: TGTGCCTGGAGCGTGGGACAGCTCACAGATACGCAGTATTTT. Translated, it gives CAWSVGQLTDTQYF.

The rearrangement uses TRBV5-6 and TRBJ1-1, with D unclear. The CDR3 has 14 residues. V lost 3 bases and J 7 bases, leaving 16 bases between the germline ends. CDR1 is SGHDT, CDR2 YYEEEE, per germline. CDR3: CASSSGSVVHEAFF. CDR3 nucleotides: TGTGCCAGCAGCTCCGGTTCTGTGGTTCATGAAGCTTTCTTT.

This chain uses TRBV11-2 with TRBJ1-2; D not certain. The ends were cut back, 0 bases at V and 2 bases at J, with 4 bases in the middle. The CDR3 consists of 13 residues. Germline CDR1 and CDR2: SGHAT and FQNNGV. In DNA form, the CDR3 reads TGTGCCAGCAGCTTAGAACTGAACTATGGCTACACCTTC. It translates to CASSLELNYGYTF.

This clone has more than one count but fewer than ten. CDR3 residues: CASRRTGMNTEAFF. The CDR3 DNA is TGTGCCAGTAGGAGGACGGGAATGAACACTGAAGCTTTCTTT. The V and J genes are TRBV19 and TRBJ1-1; D is uncertain. V lost 6 bases and J 0 bases, leaving 11 bases between the germline ends. The germline V gene has CDR1 LNHDA and CDR2 SQIVND (reference sequence). The CDR3 has 14 residues.

V is TRBV27 and J is TRBJ2-5; TRBD1 matches at 7 bases. This CDR3 is built from 15 residues. The V gene end was trimmed by 5 bases and the J gene end by 3 bases; junction bases not matched to a gene: 9. CDR1 MNHEY and CDR2 SMNVEV come from the germline V gene (reference sequence). CDR3 in DNA: TGTGCCAGCAGTCGACCCGGGACAGCTAAAGAGACCCAGTACTTC. Residues: CASSRPGTAKETQYF.